This T cell receptor (beta chain) was identified in a study of vaccination and CD4 T cells after COVID-19. As for this clonotype: Its antigen is unidentified.

Described treatment: roughly 10-day PBMC culture with coronavirus spike peptide pools or control peptides (ViraFEST assay). The Oncomine TCR Beta short-read assay sequenced DNA from cultured CD4+ T cells. TCRdb ran MiXCR on the PCR reads and lists one entry per CDR3 protein. The repertoire holds some 16,000 distinct CDR3 sequences, with around three quarters as singletons. This CDR3 contains 13 residues. V lost 7 bases and J lost 6, with 15 bases in between. CDR1 and CDR2 from the germline V gene are MNHNS and SASEGT. The sequence came from a human donor who had recovered from COVID-19. Sequencing used CD4+ T cells from blood, cultured in vitro. This chain uses TRBV6-1 with TRBJ1-2; no firm D call. The CDR3 nucleotides are TGTGCCAGCACCCGACGCCCCGGGGATGGCTACACCTTC. Protein product: CASTRRPGDGYTF.